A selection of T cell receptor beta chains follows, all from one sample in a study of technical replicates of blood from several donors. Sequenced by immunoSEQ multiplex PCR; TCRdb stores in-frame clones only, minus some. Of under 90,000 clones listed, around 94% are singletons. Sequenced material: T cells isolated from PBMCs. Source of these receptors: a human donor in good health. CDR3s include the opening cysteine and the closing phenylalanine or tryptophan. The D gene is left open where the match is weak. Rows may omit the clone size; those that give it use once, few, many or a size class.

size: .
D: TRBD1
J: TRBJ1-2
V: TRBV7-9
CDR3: CASSLGLRQGNIGGYTF
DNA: TGTGCCAGCAGCTTAGGTTTAAGACAGGGGAACATTGGTGGCTACACCTTC

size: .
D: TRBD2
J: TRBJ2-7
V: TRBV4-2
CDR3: CASSQDFAGLADYEQYF
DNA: TGTGCCAGCAGCCAAGATTTCGCGGGACTAGCGGATTACGAGCAGTACTTC

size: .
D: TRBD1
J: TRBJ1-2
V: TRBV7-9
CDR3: CASSFTGQDGYTF
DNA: TGTGCCAGCAGCTTTACAGGACAGGATGGCTACACCTTC

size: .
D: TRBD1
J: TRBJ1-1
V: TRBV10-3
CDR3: CAMRKDRANTEAFF
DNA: TGTGCCATGCGTAAGGACAGGGCGAACACTGAAGCTTTCTTT

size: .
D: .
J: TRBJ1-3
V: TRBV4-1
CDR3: CASSQDSGRRNTIYF
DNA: TGCGCCAGCAGCCAAGATTCTGGCCGTCGAAACACCATATATTTT

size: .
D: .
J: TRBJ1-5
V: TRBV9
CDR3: CASSVGSSGNQPQHF
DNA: TGTGCCAGCAGCGTAGGGTCTAGCGGCAATCAGCCCCAGCATTTT

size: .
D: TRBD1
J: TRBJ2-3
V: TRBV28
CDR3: CASSLTGFSGDTQYF
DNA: TGTGCCAGCAGTCTGACAGGGTTTTCTGGAGATACGCAGTATTTT

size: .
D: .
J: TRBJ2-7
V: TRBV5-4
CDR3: CASSLAPPWDTSYEQYF
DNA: TGTGCCAGCAGCTTGGCCCCGCCGTGGGACACTTCCTACGAGCAGTACTTC

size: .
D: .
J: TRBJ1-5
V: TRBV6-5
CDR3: CASSSDRDNQPQHF
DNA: TGTGCCAGCAGTTCCGACAGAGACAATCAGCCCCAGCATTTT

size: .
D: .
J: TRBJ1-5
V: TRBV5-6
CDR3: CASSFGRGNQPQHF
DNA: TGTGCCAGCAGCTTCGGCAGGGGCAATCAGCCCCAGCATTTT

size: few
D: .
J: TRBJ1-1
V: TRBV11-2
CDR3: CASSPQGGSTEAFF
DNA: TGTGCCAGCAGCCCCCAGGGAGGGAGCACTGAAGCTTTCTTT

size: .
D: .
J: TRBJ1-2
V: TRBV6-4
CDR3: CASSDRPDYGYTF
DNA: TGTGCCAGCAGTGACCGCCCGGACTATGGCTACACCTTC

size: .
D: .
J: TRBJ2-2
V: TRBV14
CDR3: CASSQDVSGQMNTGELFF
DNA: TGTGCCAGCAGCCAAGATGTGTCAGGACAAATGAACACCGGGGAGCTGTTTTTT

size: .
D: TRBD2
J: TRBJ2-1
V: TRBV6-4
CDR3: CASSDSGLAGHNEQFF
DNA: TGTGCCAGCAGTGACTCGGGACTAGCGGGACACAATGAGCAGTTCTTC

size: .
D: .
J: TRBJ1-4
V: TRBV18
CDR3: CASSPGAGTNEKLFF
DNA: TGTGCCAGCTCACCAGGGGCTGGGACTAATGAAAAACTGTTTTTT

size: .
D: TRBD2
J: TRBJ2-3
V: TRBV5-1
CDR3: CASSLGRGSGTDTQYF
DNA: TGCGCCAGCAGCTTGGGGCGGGGGTCTGGCACAGATACGCAGTATTTT

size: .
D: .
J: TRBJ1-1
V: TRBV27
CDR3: CASSLSGQGRSNTEAFF
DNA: TGTGCCAGCAGTTTATCTGGGCAGGGGAGATCGAACACTGAAGCTTTCTTT

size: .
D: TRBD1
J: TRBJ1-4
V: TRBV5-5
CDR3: CASSLGQGYWEKLFF
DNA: TGTGCCAGCAGCTTGGGACAGGGGTATTGGGAAAAACTGTTTTTT

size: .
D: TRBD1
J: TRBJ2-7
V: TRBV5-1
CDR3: CASSEGPGTGASYEQYF
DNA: TGCGCCAGCAGTGAGGGCCCCGGGACAGGGGCAAGCTACGAGCAGTACTTC

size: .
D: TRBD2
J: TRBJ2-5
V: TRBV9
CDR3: CASSVEMGGRETQYF
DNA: TGTGCCAGCAGCGTAGAGATGGGGGGGAGGGAGACCCAGTACTTC

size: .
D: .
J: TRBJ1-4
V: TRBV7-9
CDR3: CASSPMNGLLGANEKLFF
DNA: TGTGCCAGCAGCCCCATGAACGGACTGCTTGGTGCTAATGAAAAACTGTTTTTT

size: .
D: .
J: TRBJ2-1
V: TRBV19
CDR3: CASYREHPFHDNNEQFF
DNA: TGTGCCAGTTACAGGGAACATCCTTTCCACGACAACAATGAGCAGTTCTTC

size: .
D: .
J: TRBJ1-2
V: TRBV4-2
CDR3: CASSQWDSRGYTF
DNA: TGTGCCAGCAGCCAATGGGACTCAAGGGGCTACACCTTC

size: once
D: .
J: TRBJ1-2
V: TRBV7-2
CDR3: CASSLEANGDSSYTF
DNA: TGTGCCAGCAGCTTAGAAGCCAACGGTGATAGCAGCTACACCTTC

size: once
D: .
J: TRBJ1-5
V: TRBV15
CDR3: CATSRDRQGGQPQHF
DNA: TGTGCCACCAGCAGAGATCGGCAGGGTGGCCAGCCCCAGCATTTT

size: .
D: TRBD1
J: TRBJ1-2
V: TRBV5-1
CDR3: CASSLGQGRIVRVGGYTF
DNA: TGCGCCAGCAGCTTAGGACAGGGAAGGATAGTGCGCGTAGGCGGCTACACCTTC

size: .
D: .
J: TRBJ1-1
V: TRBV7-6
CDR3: CASSRRDTEAFF
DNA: TGTGCCAGCAGCCGGAGGGACACTGAAGCTTTCTTT

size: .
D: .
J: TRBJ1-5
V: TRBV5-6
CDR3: CASSTGLGRSGPQHF
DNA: TGTGCCAGCAGCACCGGACTTGGGCGATCCGGGCCCCAGCATTTT

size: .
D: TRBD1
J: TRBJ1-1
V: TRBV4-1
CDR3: CASSPRWDRGATVTEAFF
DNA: TGCGCCAGCAGCCCAAGGTGGGACAGGGGCGCGACGGTTACTGAAGCTTTCTTT

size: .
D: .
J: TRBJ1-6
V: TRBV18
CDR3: CASSGRPWEKYSPLHF
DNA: TGTGCCAGCTCCGGGCGTCCGTGGGAGAAGTATTCACCCCTCCACTTT

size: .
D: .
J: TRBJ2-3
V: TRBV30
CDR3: CAWSVLGGATDTQYF
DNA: TGTGCCTGGAGTGTTCTAGGGGGGGCGACAGATACGCAGTATTTT

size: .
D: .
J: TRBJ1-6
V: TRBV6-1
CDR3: CASSEAGPSPLHF
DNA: TGTGCCAGCAGTGAGGCAGGGCCTTCACCCCTCCACTTT

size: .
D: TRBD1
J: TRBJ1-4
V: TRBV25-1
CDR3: CASSAGGSGGTNEKLFF
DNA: TGTGCCAGCAGTGCAGGGGGGTCAGGCGGAACTAATGAAAAACTGTTTTTT

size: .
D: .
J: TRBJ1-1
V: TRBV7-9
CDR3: CASSLAWGAEAFF
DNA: TGTGCCAGCAGTTTAGCGTGGGGAGCTGAAGCTTTCTTT